This passage covers 18 T cell receptor beta chains from one sample sequenced in a study of blood T cell repertoires in COVID-19. Assay used: immunoSEQ multiplex PCR; TCRdb lists only in-frame clones, some missing. The table lists more than 45,000 clones, roughly 85% of them singletons. What was sequenced was peripheral blood. The receptors were sampled from a human donor in a cohort sampled during active COVID-19.

This chain links TRBV11-2 with TRBJ2-5, with 10 bases matching TRBD1. V gave up 4 bases and J gave up 4 bases; unmatched junction bases: 12. The CDR3 runs to 17 residues. CDR1 is SGHAT, CDR2 FQNNGV, per germline. CDR3 protein: CASSSRLGQGKGETQYF. The CDR3 region has the DNA TGTGCCAGCAGCTCTAGATTGGGACAGGGGAAGGGAGAGACCCAGTACTTC.

This chain connects TRBV18 to TRBJ1-3, with D unresolved. CDR3 length: 16 residues. The germline gives CDR1 KGHSH, CDR2 LQKENI. Trimming removed 2 bases from V and 0 bases from J, with 11 bases in between. CDR3 bases: TGTGCCAGCTCACCATCGGGGATTTCCTCTGGAAACACCATATATTTT. Translating it yields CASSPSGISSGNTIYF. The variable domain in full, with the rest retrieved from reference TRBV18 and TRBJ1-3, is NAGVMQNPRHLVRRRGQEARLRCSPMKGHSHVYWYRQLPEEGLKFMVYLQKENIIDESGMPKERFSAEFPKEGPSILRIQQVVRGDSAAYFCASSPSGISSGNTIYFGEGSWLTVV.

This chain uses TRBV20-1 with TRBJ2-7; possible D gene TRBD2, 6 bases. Germline lookup yields CDR1 DFQATT and CDR2 SNEGSKA (reference sequence). There are 12 residues in the CDR3. The V end was cut by 6 bases, the J end by 6 bases, with 15 bases between. The CDR3 reads CSASSGGGEQYF. CDR3 DNA: TGCAGTGCAAGTAGCGGTGGTGGCGAGCAGTACTTC.

V gene TRBV6-1 combines with J gene TRBJ2-4; D is unclear. The CDR3 is made up of 13 amino acids. Germline V gene sequence: CDR1 MNHNS, CDR2 SASEGT. V lost 1 base and J 3 bases, leaving 4 bases between the germline ends. CDR3 coding DNA: TGTGCCAGCAGTGAAGATTACAAAAACATTCAGTACTTC. The encoded protein is CASSEDYKNIQYF.

The chain carries TRBV3-1 (or the pseudogene TRBV3-2) and TRBJ1-1; D may be TRBD1 (6 bases). The CDR3 runs 13 residues. V lost 5 bases and J lost 1, with 8 bases in between. Germline CDR1 LGHDT, CDR2 YNNKEL (reference sequence). CDR3 sequence (DNA): TGTGCCAGCAGCGGGGGACAGAACACTGAAGCTTTCTTT. Translating gives CASSGGQNTEAFF.

The chain recombines TRBV19 with TRBJ2-2; maybe TRBD1 (6 bases). The CDR3 length is 17 residues. Trimming pared 5 bases from V and 6 bases from J, leaving 22 bases between. CDR1 and CDR2 (germline): LNHDA, SQIVND (reference sequence). CDR3 sequence: CASSQPQGSSMAGELFF. The CDR3 DNA reads TGTGCCAGTAGTCAACCCCAGGGGTCCTCGATGGCCGGGGAGCTGTTTTTT.

This chain uses TRBV9 with TRBJ1-6; 10 positions match TRBD1. The CDR3 covers 15 residues. CDR1 and CDR2 from the germline V gene are SGDLS and YYNGEE. V lost 5 bases to trimming and J lost 7 bases; unmatched junction nucleotides: 6. CDR3 sequence reads: CASRGQGYGNSPLHF. Written as DNA, the CDR3 is TGTGCCAGCAGGGGACAGGGGTATGGGAATTCACCCCTCCACTTT.

This clone was counted ten times or more. The sample carries other DNA sequences with the same CDR3. In DNA, the CDR3 is TGTGCCAGTAGGACAGGGGGCCCGAACACCGGGGAGCTGTTTTTT. This encodes CASRTGGPNTGELFF. The V call is TRBV19, the J call TRBJ2-2, with 10 bases fitting TRBD1. Looked up from germline, CDR1 is LNHDA and CDR2 is SQIVND (reference sequence). The CDR3 loop spans 15 amino acids. The V and J ends lost 6 bases and 0 bases, in that order; junction bases with no gene match: 1.

This clone was picked up a small number of times. The chain uses TRBV7-8 and TRBJ2-2, with TRBD1 identical over 8 bases. The CDR3 is 13 residues long. The V gene end was trimmed by 3 bases and the J gene end by 9 bases; junction bases not matched to a gene: 3. The germline gives CDR1 SGHVS, CDR2 FQNEAQ. CDR3 loop: CASSLDRDRELFF. Written as DNA, the CDR3 is TGTGCCAGCAGCTTGGACAGGGATAGGGAGCTGTTTTTT.

This clone came up many times. V and J are TRBV5-1 and TRBJ1-4; D might be TRBD1 (5 bases). Trimming left V 0 bases short and J 3 bases short, with 15 bases between. Germline-derived CDR1 and CDR2 are SGHRS and YFSETQ. The length of the CDR3 is 17 residues. CDR3 sequence: CASSLGGTLGPNEKLFF. CDR3 nucleotides: TGCGCCAGCAGCTTGGGCGGGACGCTGGGACCTAATGAAAAACTGTTTTTT.

The rearrangement uses TRBV7-3 and TRBJ1-6; unclear D gene. The CDR3 runs to 14 residues. Trimming stripped 2 bases from V and 6 bases from J, with 8 bases between. Germline V gene data show CDR1 as SGHTA and CDR2 as FQGTGA. CDR3 protein: CASSLGAGNSPLHF. As DNA, the CDR3 is TGTGCCAGCAGCTTAGGCGCGGGTAATTCACCCCTCCACTTT.

On this clone: At one end, the junction sequence differs from germline, possibly due to a read error. The chain couples TRBV11-2 to TRBJ1-1; D is undetermined. The CDR3 runs 14 residues. From germline, CDR1 is SGHAT and CDR2 FQNNGV. In DNA, the CDR3 is TGTGCCAGCAGCTTAGATGCGGGCGGCTCACTGAAGGCCTTT. It yields the protein CASSLDAGGSLKAF.

The chain joins TRBV6-2 or TRBV6-3 to TRBJ1-5, with D tentatively TRBD1 (5 bases). This CDR3 region has 19 residues. Trimming shortened V by 2 bases and J by 6 bases, and 26 bases separated the two germline ends. From germline, CDR1 is MNHEY and CDR2 SVGEGT. CDR3 loop: CASSYHPWGGKAESQPQHF. DNA for the CDR3: TGTGCCAGCAGTTACCACCCCTGGGGGGGGAAAGCCGAAAGTCAGCCCCAGCATTTT.

V is TRBV7-8 and J is TRBJ2-7; maybe TRBD1 (6 bases). The CDR3 is made up of 12 amino acids. Trimming took off 3 bases at V and 7 bases at J, with 10 bases between the two ends. CDR1 is SGHVS and CDR2 is FQNEAQ in the germline V gene. The CDR3 DNA reads TGTGCCAGCAGCTTCTCCGGACAGGAGCAGTACTTC. It is translated as CASSFSGQEQYF.

V is TRBV5-1 and J is TRBJ2-2, with D possibly being TRBD2 (7 bases). This CDR3 spans 13 amino acids. V lost 9 bases and J lost 5, with 14 bases in between. Germline V gene data show CDR1 as SGHRS and CDR2 as YFSETQ. In DNA form, the CDR3 reads TGCGCCACCTCGCGGGGGCAGACCGGGGAGCTGTTTTTT. Protein: CATSRGQTGELFF.

The V and J genes are TRBV6-5 and TRBJ2-5; 8 nucleotides align to TRBD1. The CDR3 is 16 amino acids. J was trimmed by 2 bases and V by 1 base; bases with no gene match: 6. Germline V CDR1 and CDR2: MNHEY, SVGAGI. The CDR3 loop reads CASSYFYRGEQETQYF. In DNA, the CDR3 is TGTGCCAGCAGTTACTTCTACAGGGGGGAGCAAGAGACCCAGTACTTC.

V gene TRBV29-1 combines with J gene TRBJ2-2; D might be TRBD1 (6 bases). V lost 7 bases and J lost 6, with 15 bases in between. Germline CDR1 reads SQVTM; CDR2 reads ANQGSEA. The CDR3 extends over 13 amino acids. CDR3 amino acids: CSGQVEDPGELFF. In DNA form, the CDR3 reads TGCAGCGGACAGGTCGAGGACCCCGGGGAGCTGTTTTTT.

V is TRBV19 and J is TRBJ2-3; no definite D call. V shed 4 bases and J shed 0 bases, with 14 bases lying between them. There are 16 residues in the CDR3. Germline V gene sequence: CDR1 LNHDA, CDR2 SQIVND (reference sequence). The CDR3 region has the DNA TGTGCCAGTAGTAACTTTCGCGGTACTAGCACAGATACGCAGTATTTT. Residues: CASSNFRGTSTDTQYF.